This T cell receptor beta chain was found in a study of blood T cell repertoires in COVID-19 (dated by TCRdb to the early 2020s). Regarding the research as a whole: Samples covering the acute and convalescent phases of COVID-19 were provided by collaborators in the United States, Italy and Spain. The material from the prospective study consisted of cDNA or gDNA derived from T cells, B-cell-depleted T cells, or PBMCs. The dataset comprised deeply sampled blood TCRbeta repertoires from subjects exposed to, actively infected with, or recovered from COVID-19. The repertoires were released in a freely available public database intended as a resource for research on the immune response to SARS-CoV-2. Samples were obtained from the ongoing ImmuneRACE study (first 160 participants) and from about 1,300 subjects provided by 6 global collaborators. Nearly every sample came with metadata listing a de-identified subject ID, COVID-19 status, age in years and sex. HLA class I and class II types, where available, came from metadata supplied by the sample provider rather than from assay-based typing.

In the prospective study, participants were 18 to 89 years old, resided in fewer than 25 geographic areas of the United States, and were enrolled through a virtual design. To assign participants to cohorts, the prospective study relied on clinical history that participants themselves reported in a screening survey and a study questionnaire. Exposed participants were defined as having been in contact with someone with a PCR-confirmed or clinician-diagnosed COVID-19 case within 2 weeks of study entry. Each participant in the prospective study had whole blood, serum and a nasopharyngeal or oropharyngeal swab collected by mobile phlebotomists. Over a roughly 2-month period, participants in the prospective study had the option of providing additional blood draws and questionnaires. Blood samples from the prospective study were shipped frozen or at room temperature prior to DNA extraction. Comments on this clone: The antigen it recognizes is unknown. No base quality values were provided; no much bigger clone lies one nucleotide off.

The immunoSEQ Assay, a bias-controlled multiplex PCR, was used to amplify TCRbeta CDR3 regions from genomic DNA. Turning to the authors' computational methods: The number of nucleated cells in each sample was estimated from the amplification of reference gene primers within the assay. Sequence reads were collapsed and filtered to measure the absolute abundance of every unique TCRbeta CDR3 rearrangement. For each sample, productive Simpson clonality was calculated as the square root of Simpson's diversity index over productive rearrangements. Here the immuneACCESS table is served through TCRdb, limited to in-frame sequences with V and J called. Missing clones are a known gap in these copies; in checked studies unresolved V genes cover under half, and the rest lacks a known reason. That table is the source of V, J and clone size, and D and trimming were worked out from the DNA. The sample includes roughly 400,000 clones, with more than 70% observed a single time. About 1.5% of the sample belongs to the ten largest clones.

General findings and caveats noted by the study authors: Clinical and demographic metadata were provided uncurated, with the amount varying by source and participant.

The clonotype was recovered from a woman aged 18 to 35 who had been exposed to COVID-19. Sequencing was performed on PBMCs or T cells enriched from blood (not recorded which).

The CDR3 protein is CASSQEHASGGIYNEQFF. The nucleotide sequence reads TGCGCCAGCAGCCAAGAACACGCTAGCGGGGGGATATACAATGAGCAGTTCTTC. Rearrangement joined TRBV4-3 to TRBJ2-1; TRBD2 aligns with 11 central bases. The germline V gene sets CDR1 to LGHNA and CDR2 to YSLEER. The junction shows trimming of 0 bases on V and 4 bases on J, and the gene matches do not reach 8 bases of it. The CDR3 goes from the cysteine to the phenylalanine over 18 residues. This entry keeps only the CDR3 DNA: 54 bases, framed from base 1.